This passage covers 31 T cell receptor beta chains from one sample sequenced in a study of T cells in Graves' hyperthyroidism and ophthalmopathy. RNA transcripts served as the template for amplifying TCR beta CDR3 regions. HTBI primers were the set used in a first-round RT-PCR of the TCR CDR3. TCRdb used MiXCR to reprocess the multiplex PCR reads, holding one entry per CDR3 protein. The table has about 640,000 distinct CDR3 sequences, under 25% seen once. Sequencing was carried out using blood. Receptors were obtained from a man aged 25 to 40 with Graves' ophthalmopathy.

J is TRBJ1-2 and V is TRBV9, with a weak D call TRBD1 (6 bases). CDR3 length equals 15 residues. Trimming cost V 3 bases and J 5 bases, with 17 bases left between them. Germline loops: CDR1 SGDLS, CDR2 YYNGEE. The CDR3 reads CASSASMGQQYGYTF. CDR3 nucleotide sequence: TGTGCCAGCAGCGCCTCCATGGGACAACAGTATGGCTACACCTTC.

This clonotype occurred many times. This chain connects TRBV7-2 to TRBJ1-1; D is unclear. Germline CDR1 reads SGHTA; CDR2 reads FQGNSA. The CDR3 has 11 amino acids. The V and J ends lost 4 bases and 1 base respectively, with 1 base between them. The CDR3 region has the DNA TGTGCCAGCAGCTGGAACACTGAAGCTTTCTTT. It codes for CASSWNTEAFF.

This clonotype has at least ten counts. The chain carries TRBV6-2 or TRBV6-3 and TRBJ2-1; 11 positions agree with TRBD1. V lost 1 base to trimming and J lost 3 bases; unmatched junction nucleotides: 5. This CDR3 has 17 residues. Looked up from germline, CDR1 is MNHEY and CDR2 is SVGEGT. The CDR3 region is CASSYLRTGGGYNEQFF. In DNA, the CDR3 is TGTGCCAGCAGTTACTTGAGGACAGGGGGCGGCTACAATGAGCAGTTCTTC.

The chain combines TRBV28 with TRBJ2-3; 7 positions match TRBD2. Germline lookup yields CDR1 MDHEN and CDR2 SYDVKM. The CDR3 consists of 17 residues. V lost 4 bases and J lost 4; bases outside the gene matches: 14. The CDR3 DNA follows: TGTGCCAGCAGTTCCCGTAGGAGGGGAGGGGCGTCAGATACGCAGTATTTT. Protein sequence: CASSSRRRGGASDTQYF.

The V call is TRBV4-3, the J call TRBJ1-4; TRBD1 agrees at 10 bases. The CDR3 extends over 19 amino acids. Germline CDR1 and CDR2: LGHNA and YSLEER. V was pared by 0 bases and J by 0 bases, with 7 bases of the junction left unmatched. The CDR3 loop is CASSQERDRGPATNEKLFF. The CDR3 nucleotides read TGCGCCAGCAGCCAAGAAAGGGACAGGGGACCCGCAACTAATGAAAAACTGTTTTTT.

This clonotype was detected only a few times. J is TRBJ2-3 and V is TRBV11-1, with D possibly called TRBD1 or TRBD2 (5 bases each). The CDR3 length is 14 residues. Germline CDR1 SGHAT, CDR2 FQDESV (reference sequence). Deletions cut 5 bases from V and 4 bases from J, with 13 bases between. The CDR3 protein is CASSLRGRPDTQYF. The CDR3 DNA reads TGTGCCAGCAGCCTACGGGGCCGGCCAGATACGCAGTATTTT.

The chain couples TRBV4-1 to TRBJ1-6; D gene ambiguous. Germline assignment: CDR1 MGHRA and CDR2 YSYEKL. This CDR3 has 13 residues. V gave up 4 bases and J gave up 6 bases, with 7 bases separating them. The CDR3 loop is CASSRRPNSPLHF. CDR3 DNA sequence: TGCGCCAGCAGCCGCAGGCCTAATTCACCCCTCCACTTT.

The table lists this clonotype with a few counts. The junction departs from the called germline gene at one end, perhaps through a read error. The rearrangement joins TRBV3-1 to TRBJ2-2, with a tentative D call TRBD2 (6 bases). CDR1 and CDR2 (germline): LGHDT, YNNKEL (reference sequence). This CDR3 has 11 residues. This chain's CDR3 is CASSRTGGLFF. CDR3 DNA: TGTGCCAGCAGCCGAACCGGGGGGCTGTTTTTT. The full variable domain, in which reference TRBV3-1 and TRBJ2-2 provide the parts outside the CDR3, is DTAVSQTPKYLVTQMGNDKSIKCEQNLGHDTMYWYKQDSKKFLKIMFSYNNKELIINETVPNRFSPKSPDKAHLNLHINSLELGDSAVYFCASSRTGGLFFGEGSRLTVL.

This clonotype was recorded a few times. The V and J genes are TRBV15 and TRBJ1-1; TRBD1 aligns across 8 bases. This CDR3 contains 20 residues. The V gene end was trimmed by 2 bases and the J gene end by 4 bases; junction bases not matched to a gene: 21. CDR1 is LNHNV and CDR2 is YYDKDF in the germline V gene (reference sequence). Here the CDR3 reads CATSRTLGKYGTGRVTEAFF. The CDR3 DNA sequence: TGTGCCACCAGCAGAACACTGGGGAAGTACGGGACAGGTAGGGTCACTGAAGCTTTCTTT. Looking up the rest from reference TRBV15 and TRBJ1-1 gives the full variable domain: DAMVIQNPRYQVTQFGKPVTLSCSQTLNHNVMYWYQQKSSQAPKLLFHYYDKDFNNEADTPDNFQSRRPNTSFCFLDIRSPGLGDTAMYLCATSRTLGKYGTGRVTEAFFGQGTRLTVV.

This clonotype was seen a handful of times. The V call is TRBV6-1, the J call TRBJ2-4, with a weak D call TRBD2 (6 bases). V dropped 0 bases and J dropped 0 bases, with 15 bases sitting between them. The CDR3 covers 18 residues. Germline V lookup: CDR1 MNHNS, CDR2 SASEGT. CDR3 DNA sequence: TGTGCCAGCAGTGAAGCTTCCCTCGGGAGCGTAGCCAAAAACATTCAGTACTTC. Amino acids: CASSEASLGSVAKNIQYF.

This clonotype was recorded a few times. The V call is TRBV20-1, the J call TRBJ2-2, with a weak D call TRBD1 (9 bases). The CDR3 is 20 residues long. CDR1 is DFQATT, CDR2 SNEGSKA, per germline (reference sequence). V lost 0 bases, J lost 5 bases, and 28 bases lay in between. The CDR3 loop reads CSARDPRLTGGGGRTGELFF. The CDR3 DNA follows: TGCAGTGCTAGAGATCCCCGCCTCACAGGGGGCGGGGGGAGGACCGGGGAGCTGTTTTTT.

The chain recombines TRBV28 with TRBJ1-2; D not certain. The CDR3 is made up of 13 amino acids. V dropped 5 bases and J dropped 4 bases, with 11 bases sitting between them. The germline CDR1 and CDR2 sequences are MDHEN and SYDVKM. In DNA form, the CDR3 reads TGTGCCAGCAGTCCGACTGAACTCTATGGCTACACCTTC. Protein product: CASSPTELYGYTF.

The chain is built from TRBV6-5 and TRBJ2-7; D may match TRBD1 or TRBD2 (6 bases each). Between the trimmed V and J ends, which lost 0 bases and 0 bases, there was a span of 12 bases. CDR3 length: 16 residues. Looked up from germline, CDR1 is MNHEY and CDR2 is SVGAGI. The CDR3 DNA reads TGTGCCAGCAGTTACTCGGCGGGACACCCCTCCTACGAGCAGTACTTC. Amino acids: CASSYSAGHPSYEQYF.

This clonotype came up a few times. The CDR3 is CASGTGTSVQETQYF. The CDR3 DNA is TGTGCCAGCGGAACCGGGACTAGCGTCCAAGAGACCCAGTACTTC. The chain carries TRBV9 and TRBJ2-5; TRBD2 agrees at 10 bases. The V gene's germline CDR1 is SGDLS and CDR2 YYNGEE. V lost 7 bases to trimming and J lost 1 base; unmatched junction nucleotides: 7. This CDR3 spans 15 amino acids. The variable domain in full, with the rest retrieved from reference TRBV9 and TRBJ2-5, is DSGVTQTPKHLITATGQRVTLRCSPRSGDLSVYWYQQSLDQGLQFLIQYYNGEERAKGNILERFSAQQFPDLHSELNLSSLELGDSALYFCASGTGTSVQETQYFGPGTRLLVL.

In its sample, this clonotype was seen many times. This sequence joins TRBV12-3 or TRBV12-4 and TRBJ2-2; 7 bases are shared with TRBD1. After removal of 2 bases from V and 1 base from J, the junction contained 4 bases not matched to a gene. This CDR3 is 16 amino acids long. CDR3 nucleotide sequence: TGTGCCAGCAGTTTATTAGGGGGCAAGAACACCGGGGAGCTGTTTTTT. It specifies CASSLLGGKNTGELFF.

The rearrangement joins TRBV7-2 to TRBJ2-5, with D uncertain. This CDR3 has 12 amino acids. V was shortened by 4 bases and J by 7 bases, with 10 bases between the two germline ends. Germline V gene sequence: CDR1 SGHTA, CDR2 FQGNSA. The CDR3 DNA reads TGTGCCAGCAGCTCAAGCATGGGGACCCAGTACTTC. Its protein product is CASSSSMGTQYF.

The chain joins TRBV10-2 to TRBJ1-2, with TRBD1 matching over 7 bases. J gave up 4 bases and V 3 bases, and 8 bases lay outside the gene matches. The CDR3 loop spans 15 amino acids. CDR1 is WSHSY and CDR2 is SAAADI in the germline V gene. Here the CDR3 DNA reads TGCGCCAGCAGTGACCTACAGGGGCCCCTCTATGGCTACACCTTC. Translating gives CASSDLQGPLYGYTF.

For this clonotype: One end of the junction is discordant with germline, which a read error may explain. The rearrangement links TRBV7-2 to TRBJ1-5, with D unclear. The germline V gene has CDR1 SGHTA and CDR2 FQGNSA. This CDR3 is 13 amino acids long. The CDR3 region has the DNA TGTGCCAGCAGCTTAGTTGGTAATCAGCCCAAGCATTTT. This encodes CASSLVGNQPKHF.

This clonotype was recorded at least ten times. CDR3 residues: CASSYGGFWREVSNPNEQFF. The DNA for the CDR3 is TGTGCCAGCAGTTACGGAGGTTTTTGGCGGGAGGTATCGAACCCAAATGAGCAGTTCTTC. This chain connects TRBV6-2 or TRBV6-3 to TRBJ2-1, with 8 bases aligning to TRBD2. Unmatched junction bases numbered 22, after V lost 2 bases and J lost 7 bases. CDR1 is MNHEY, CDR2 SVGEGT, per germline. The CDR3 contains 20 residues.

This clonotype was recorded a few times. The chain uses TRBV19 and TRBJ2-5; 9 bases line up with TRBD1. CDR3 length: 15 amino acids. With V trimmed by 4 bases and J by 5 bases, 8 bases remained unmatched. Germline CDR1 is LNHDA and CDR2 is SQIVND (reference sequence). Here the CDR3 DNA reads TGTGCCAGTAGTACAGCGGGACAGGGCTGGGAGACCCAGTACTTC. Amino acid sequence: CASSTAGQGWETQYF.

This chain uses TRBV4-2 with TRBJ2-7; perhaps D is TRBD1 or TRBD2 (7 bases each). Germline-derived CDR1 and CDR2 are LGHNA and YNFKEQ. This CDR3 has 15 residues. The V end lost 2 bases, the J end lost 0 bases, and 11 bases lay between the germline ends. The DNA for the CDR3 is TGTGCCAGCAGCCAAAAGCGGGACAGCTCCTACGAGCAGTACTTC. Protein product: CASSQKRDSSYEQYF.

This clonotype has at least ten counts. The chain is built from TRBV28 and TRBJ2-1; 9 nucleotides match TRBD2. Germline loops: CDR1 MDHEN, CDR2 SYDVKM. The CDR3 is made up of 16 amino acids. With 4 bases clipped from V and 8 bases from J, the junction kept 12 bases outside the gene matches. The DNA for the CDR3 is TGTGCCAGCAGTTCCCTCCGCGGGAGGGCCTTAGATGAGCAGTTCTTC. Amino acid sequence: CASSSLRGRALDEQFF.

This clonotype was seen a handful of times. This clone may be a read error of a much larger clone one base away. V usage is TRBV12-3 or TRBV12-4 and J usage is TRBJ2-6; the match to TRBD1 covers 7 bases. Unmatched junction bases numbered 2, after V lost 4 bases and J lost 2 bases. This CDR3 has 15 amino acids. The chain's CDR3 is CASSSQGPGANVLTF. As DNA, the CDR3 is TGTGCCAGCAGTTCACAGGGGCCTGGGGCCAACGTCCTGACTTTC.

This clonotype was recorded many times. J is TRBJ2-1 and V is TRBV11-2; 11 bases match TRBD1. The CDR3 runs to 15 residues. The ends lost 6 bases at V and 7 bases at J; junction bases unmatched: 8. Germline assignment: CDR1 SGHAT and CDR2 FQNNGV. CDR3 coding DNA: TGTGCCAGCAGAAAAGGACAGGGGGCTTTGAATGAGCAGTTCTTC. Its protein is CASRKGQGALNEQFF.

This clonotype was observed a few times. A junction boundary mismatches the germline segment, possibly from a read error. The chain links TRBV28 to TRBJ2-3, with D hard to call. CDR1 and CDR2 from the germline V gene are MDHEN and SYDVKM. CDR3 size: 14 residues. The CDR3 nucleotides are TGTGCCAGCAGAGGCCTAGAAAGCACTGATACGCAGTATTTT. Translated, it gives CASRGLESTDTQYF.

V usage is TRBV7-9 and J usage is TRBJ2-5; 7 nucleotides line up with TRBD1. This CDR3 contains 14 residues. V shed 4 bases and J 1 base; nucleotides not matched to a gene: 3. Germline V gives CDR1 SEHNR, CDR2 FQNEAQ (reference sequence). The CDR3 DNA is TGTGCCAGCAGCTCGACAGGGCCCCAAGAGACCCAGTACTTC. It codes for CASSSTGPQETQYF.

The rearrangement joins TRBV6-5 to TRBJ2-3; tentative D call: TRBD2 (5 bases). This CDR3 has 15 amino acids. Per germline, CDR1 MNHEY and CDR2 SVGAGI. The germline V and J ends were trimmed by 2 bases and 0 bases, with 9 bases remaining between them. CDR3 sequence reads: CASSYGLASTDTQYF. DNA for the CDR3: TGTGCCAGCAGTTACGGGCTAGCTAGCACAGATACGCAGTATTTT.

The chain carries TRBV20-1 and TRBJ2-7; 10 bases map to TRBD2. Germline V gives CDR1 DFQATT, CDR2 SNEGSKA (reference sequence). V lost 0 bases and J lost 0; bases outside the gene matches: 11. The CDR3 is 18 amino acids. The CDR3 DNA follows: TGCAGTGCTAGAGACCATCTTCTAGCGGGGGCCCCCTCCTACGAGCAGTACTTC. Its protein is CSARDHLLAGAPSYEQYF.

The V gene is TRBV9, the J gene TRBJ2-7, with a tentative D call TRBD2 (6 bases). Trimming cost V 4 bases and J 0 bases, with 26 bases left between them. This CDR3 contains 19 residues. From germline, CDR1 is SGDLS and CDR2 YYNGEE. The CDR3 sequence is CASSSQGEDSEIPSYEQYF. The CDR3 region has the DNA TGTGCCAGCAGCTCACAAGGGGAGGATAGCGAAATTCCCTCCTACGAGCAGTACTTC.

The rearrangement uses TRBV4-1 and TRBJ2-7, with D perhaps matching TRBD2 (6 bases). Germline loops: CDR1 MGHRA, CDR2 YSYEKL. Deletions cut 1 base from V and 3 bases from J, with 19 bases between. The CDR3 spans 17 residues. The CDR3 protein is CASSQAPPEGGFYEQYF. DNA of the CDR3: TGCGCCAGCAGCCAAGCCCCTCCCGAGGGAGGATTCTACGAGCAGTACTTC.

Note on this clonotype: No conserved phenylalanine or tryptophan ends this CDR3, so it is likely a read error. The chain couples TRBV30 to TRBJ2-7; D possibly matches TRBD1 or TRBD2 (5 bases each). The germline CDR1 and CDR2 sequences are GTSNPN and SVGIG (reference sequence). Deletions cut 2 bases from V and 0 bases from J, with 8 bases between. This CDR3 has 13 residues. The CDR3 sequence: CAWSRGSSYEQYS. CDR3 coding DNA: TGTGCCTGGAGTCGGGGCAGCTCCTACGAGCAGTACTCC.